The rows below give T cell receptor beta chains drawn from one sample of a study of blood T cells in healthy people across ages. MiXCR, applied by TCRdb to the 5' RACE reads, yields one record per CDR3 protein. Of 1.5 million to 1.8 million distinct CDR3 sequences listed, 40% to 45% are singletons. What was sequenced was blood. Every receptor here comes from a woman between 18 and 29 years old in good health. Both conserved end residues are part of each CDR3. D genes are given only for firm matches. Clone size, where shown, is once, few, many, or a class for clones that have expanded.

abundance | j_gene | v_gene | len | d_gene | CDR3aa | CDR3nt
- | TRBJ2-7 | TRBV15 | 16 | - | CATSRGGGYSYNEQYF | TGTGCCACCAGCAGAGGTGGCGGTTACTCCTACAATGAGCAGTACTTC
- | TRBJ1-5 | TRBV7-9 | 15 | TRBD1 | CASSRQGDSNQPQHF | TGTGCCAGCAGCAGACAGGGGGATAGCAATCAGCCCCAGCATTTT
many | TRBJ2-3 | TRBV4-2 | 17 | TRBD2 | CASSLPGLGTSPDTQYF | TGTGCCAGCAGCCTACCGGGACTAGGGACCTCCCCTGATACGCAGTATTTT
- | TRBJ2-6 | TRBV6-1 | 18 | TRBD1 | CATFSPGQGAVGANVLTF | TGTGCCACCTTCTCACCGGGACAGGGGGCTGTTGGGGCCAACGTCCTGACTTTC
- | TRBJ1-4 | TRBV15 | 16 | - | CATSISHVQMGGKLFF | TGTGCCACCAGCATTTCCCATGTACAGATGGGTGGAAAACTGTTTTTT
- | TRBJ1-1 | TRBV18 | 15 | TRBD1 | CASSATGGMNTEAFF | TGTGCCAGCTCAGCGACAGGGGGCATGAACACTGAAGCTTTCTTT
- | TRBJ1-2 | TRBV7-9 | 14 | - | CASSLAYQTYGYTF | TGTGCCAGCAGCTTAGCGTACCAGACCTATGGCTACACCTTC
few | TRBJ2-1 | TRBV7-3 | 15 | TRBD1 | CASSTGTGRNNEQFF | TGTGCCAGCAGCACCGGGACAGGGAGGAACAATGAGCAGTTCTTC
- | TRBJ2-5 | TRBV20-1 | 14 | TRBD1 | CSARTGGMVGTQYF | TGCAGTGCTAGAACAGGGGGCATGGTTGGGACCCAGTACTTC
few | TRBJ2-1 | TRBV10-3 | 13 | TRBD2 | CAISDLAGGEQFF | TGTGCCATCAGTGACTTAGCGGGAGGAGAGCAGTTCTTC
few | TRBJ2-3 | TRBV12-3/TRBV12-4 | 14 | - | CATSWDRFSDTQYF | TGTGCCACCAGTTGGGACCGCTTTTCAGATACGCAGTATTTT
many | TRBJ2-7 | TRBV28 | 17 | - | CASQGQKERATPYEQYF | TGTGCCAGCCAGGGACAAAAGGAGCGGGCCACCCCCTACGAGCAGTACTTC
- | TRBJ2-1 | TRBV9 | 16 | - | CASSAGPSLANNEQFF | TGTGCCAGCAGCGCCGGCCCCTCACTAGCAAACAATGAGCAGTTCTTC
- | TRBJ2-7 | TRBV4-3 | 16 | TRBD2 | CASSHVGTNFGYEQYF | TGCGCCAGCAGCCACGTCGGGACTAACTTTGGTTATGAGCAGTACTTC
many | TRBJ2-1 | TRBV5-1 | 17 | - | CASSLRYRLLSYNEQFF | TGCGCCAGCAGCTTGCGCTACAGACTACTCTCCTACAATGAGCAGTTCTTC
many | TRBJ2-2 | TRBV7-8 | 12 | - | CASSYDGRELFF | TGTGCCAGCAGTTATGATGGAAGGGAGCTGTTTTTT
- | TRBJ1-4 | TRBV29-1 | 13 | - | CSVEGAQSGGLFF | TGCAGCGTTGAGGGGGCACAATCGGGGGGACTGTTTTTT
- | TRBJ2-5 | TRBV7-7 | 15 | - | CASSRGPASQETQYF | TGTGCTAGCAGCCGTGGACCGGCCTCCCAAGAGACCCAGTACTTC
- | TRBJ2-5 | TRBV4-3 | 14 | - | CASSQDHGLETQYF | TGCGCCAGCAGCCAAGATCATGGGCTAGAGACCCAGTACTTC
- | TRBJ2-1 | TRBV6-2/TRBV6-3 | 15 | TRBD2 | CASRGLAESYNEQFF | TGTGCCAGCAGAGGCCTAGCGGAGTCCTACAATGAGCAGTTCTTC
many | TRBJ1-1 | TRBV12-3/TRBV12-4 | 13 | - | CASSRQLNTEAFF | TGTGCCAGCAGTCGACAGTTGAACACTGAAGCTTTCTTT
few | TRBJ1-5 | TRBV20-1 | 15 | TRBD1 | CSAKHRGRGNQPQHF | TGCAGTGCTAAGCACCGCGGCAGGGGGAATCAGCCCCAGCATTTT